The 19 T cell receptor beta chains below were found in one sample sequenced in a study of tissue T cells after allogeneic stem cell transplantation. Clones were sequenced by immunoSEQ multiplex PCR, and TCRdb holds only the in-frame ones, with some missing. The data show around 51,000 clones, with around 70% seen just once and 0.5% to 0.6% held by the top ten. Sequencing was carried out using sorted cells pooled from one or two spleens. All receptors derive from a pool of C57BL/6 mice in good health.

The sample holds a few counts of this clone. Gene names denote mouse genes. The DNA ends 1 residue before the CDR3 does, and the rest of the CDR3 is filled in from the germline J gene. The chain joins TRBV5 to TRBJ2-7; D gene ambiguous. The length of the CDR3 is 12 residues. V lost 0 bases and J 4 bases, leaving 4 bases between the germline ends. Looked up from germline, CDR1 is LGHNA and CDR2 is YNLKQL (reference sequence). This chain's CDR3 is CASSQDQYEQYF. CDR3 DNA (partial): TGTGCCAGCAGCCAAGATCAATATGAACAGTAC.

Details on this clone: Gene labels here are mouse ones. From the germline J gene comes the end of the CDR3, since the read stops 1 residue before it. The V call is TRBV1, the J call TRBJ2-3, with D unclear. V was shortened by 4 bases and J by 0 bases, with 5 bases between the two germline ends. Looked up from germline, CDR1 is NSQYPW and CDR2 is LRSPGD (reference sequence). The CDR3 spans 13 residues. The sequenced part of the CDR3 DNA is TGCACCTGCAGTGGGGTCAGTGCAGAAACGCTGTAT. It yields the protein CTCSGVSAETLY. From start to end, the CDR3 is CTCSGVSAETLYF.

The table lists this clone with a few counts. Gene names and germline refer to mouse. The CDR3 is cut off 1 residue early in the read; its end comes from the germline J gene. The gene calls are TRBV20 and TRBJ2-7; possibly TRBD2 for D (5 bases). Germline V gene lookup returns CDR1 GFQATS and CDR2 STVNSAI. V shed 2 bases and J shed 5 bases, with 10 bases lying between them. CDR3 length: 12 amino acids. This CDR3 is CGARSLGNEQYF. CDR3 DNA (partial): TGTGGTGCTAGGTCGCTGGGTAATGAACAGTAC. Combining the CDR3 with reference TRBV20 and TRBJ2-7 gives the whole variable domain GALVYQYPRRTICKSGTSMRMECQAVGFQATSVAWYRQSPQKTFELIALSTVNSAIKYEQNFTQEKFPISHPNLSFSSMTVLNAYLEDRGLYLCGARSLGNEQYFGPGTRLTVL.

In the case of this clone: Germline and genes here are mouse. The read ends 1 residue shy of where the CDR3 ends; the end is completed using the germline J gene. The chain is built from TRBV19 and TRBJ2-7; TRBD1 matches at 7 bases. This CDR3 comprises 14 residues. V lost 1 base to trimming and J lost 0 bases; unmatched junction nucleotides: 1. The V gene's germline CDR1 is FNHDT and CDR2 SITEND (reference sequence). The sequenced part of the CDR3 DNA is TGTGCCAGCAGTATAAGGGACAGCTCCTATGAACAGTAC. Translating gives CASSIRDSSYEQY. The whole CDR3 is CASSIRDSSYEQYF.

In regard to this clone: Mouse names are used for the genes. The read comes to an end 1 residue before the CDR3 does, leaving the germline J gene to fill in the end. The rearrangement joins TRBV16 to TRBJ1-2, with D unresolved. The V gene lost 1 base and the J gene lost 0 bases, with 9 bases spanning the gap. CDR1 SGHSA and CDR2 FRNQAP come from the germline V gene. This CDR3 spans 15 amino acids. Incomplete CDR3 DNA: TGTGCAAGCAGCTTAGCTCCGGGTCCAAACTCCGACTACACC. This codes for CASSLAPGPNSDYT. The entire CDR3 is CASSLAPGPNSDYTF.

This clone has more than one count but fewer than ten. Gene names and germline match the mouse. The CDR3 end falls 1 residue outside the read, so it is completed with the germline J gene. The V call is TRBV1, the J call TRBJ1-5; no clear D gene. V was shortened by 0 bases and J by 3 bases, with 3 bases between the two germline ends. Germline lookup yields CDR1 NSQYPW and CDR2 LRSPGD (reference sequence). The CDR3 length is 13 residues. CDR3 DNA (partial): TGCACCTGCAGTGCAGAACCCAACCAGGCTCCGCTT. It yields the protein CTCSAEPNQAPL. The CDR3, in full, reads CTCSAEPNQAPLF.

This clone came up a few times. The genes and germline here are from mouse. With the read ending 1 residue before the CDR3 end, the germline J gene is used to fill in that end. The chain joins TRBV29 to TRBJ2-7; no clear D. The germline V gene encodes CDR1 MSHET and CDR2 SYDVDS. The CDR3 length is 13 residues. V lost 5 bases and J 3 bases, leaving 11 bases between the germline ends. The CDR3 protein is CASSPRTVYEQYF. The CDR3 bases that were read are TGTGCTAGCAGTCCCCGAACAGTCTATGAACAGTAC.

As regards this clone: Gene names and germline match the mouse. With the read ending 1 residue before the CDR3 end, the germline J gene is used to fill in that end. The rearrangement joins TRBV26 to TRBJ1-2, with D uncertain. The V gene lost 1 base and the J gene lost 2 bases, with 5 bases spanning the gap. In germline, CDR1 is KGHPV, CDR2 FQNQEV (reference sequence). The CDR3 length is 13 residues. Here the CDR3 reads CASSLFGNSDYTF. The DNA read from the CDR3 is TGTGCCAGCAGTCTGTTCGGGAACTCCGACTACACC.

On this clone: Gene names and germline refer to mouse. The read gets to within 1 residue of the CDR3 end, and the germline J gene fills in the rest. The V gene is TRBV26, the J gene TRBJ1-4; D might be TRBD1 (6 bases). The V end was cut by 6 bases, the J end by 4 bases, with 12 bases between. This CDR3 comprises 14 residues. Germline CDR1 is KGHPV and CDR2 is FQNQEV (reference sequence). The CDR3 loop reads CASSPGHFNERLFF. CDR3 DNA (partial): TGTGCCAGCAGCCCGGGACATTTCAACGAAAGATTATTT.

This clone was recorded once. Each gene name is a mouse one. From the germline J gene comes the end of the CDR3, since the read stops 1 residue before it. The rearrangement joins TRBV15 to TRBJ2-1; 8 bases map to TRBD2. Germline V gene lookup returns CDR1 SGHND and CDR2 FRSKSL. Trimming took 1 base from V and 5 from J; bases not matched to a gene: 1. The CDR3 is 14 residues long. CDR3 protein: CASSLETGDAEQFF. CDR3 DNA (partial): TGTGCCAGCAGTTTAGAGACTGGGGATGCTGAGCAGTTC.

About this clone: Germline and genes here are mouse. The read gets to within 1 residue of the CDR3 end, and the germline J gene fills in the rest. The same CDR3 is also encoded by other DNA sequences in this sample. The chain is built from TRBV31 and TRBJ2-1, with D maybe TRBD2 (7 bases). The V and J ends lost 0 bases and 5 bases respectively, with 8 bases between them. The CDR3 has 13 amino acids. Per germline, CDR1 GKSSPN and CDR2 SITVG. CDR3 DNA (partial): TGTGCCTGGAGTCTAGGGGGGGATGCTGAGCAGTTC. Its protein is CAWSLGGDAEQF. The CDR3 as a whole reads CAWSLGGDAEQFF.

As regards this clone: Gene names and germline match the mouse. Read coverage stops 1 residue before the CDR3 terminus; the germline J gene supplies the remainder. The chain joins TRBV13-3 to TRBJ2-4; TRBD2 matches 8 bases. This CDR3 comprises 16 residues. V dropped 1 base and J dropped 0; count of bases not matched to a gene: 4. CDR1 is NNHDY and CDR2 is SYVADS in the germline V gene. Incomplete CDR3 DNA: TGTGCCAGCAGTGATCCTGGGGGGATTAGTCAAAACACCTTGTAC. Protein: CASSDPGGISQNTLY. The whole CDR3 protein is CASSDPGGISQNTLYF.

With respect to this clone: Mouse germline and gene names are used. The missing CDR3 end, 1 residue past where the read stops, is filled in from the germline J gene. J is TRBJ2-7 and V is TRBV26; 9 bases map to TRBD2. CDR3 length equals 13 residues. With 6 bases clipped from V and 0 bases from J, the junction kept 0 bases outside the gene matches. Germline V gene lookup returns CDR1 KGHPV and CDR2 FQNQEV (reference sequence). The CDR3 protein is CASRLGGSYEQYF. Incomplete CDR3 DNA: TGTGCCAGCAGACTGGGGGGCTCCTATGAACAGTAC.

This clone was found once. The listed genes are named as in mouse. Read sequence stops 1 residue before the CDR3 end, and the germline J gene provides the missing end. The chain uses TRBV13-3 and TRBJ2-3; TRBD1 is a possible D gene (5 bases). V lost 1 base to trimming and J lost 0 bases, with 6 bases between them. CDR1 and CDR2 from the germline V gene are NNHDY and SYVADS. The CDR3 is made up of 14 amino acids. The CDR3 is CASSDHRSAETLYF. CDR3 bases read: TGTGCCAGCAGTGATCACAGGAGTGCAGAAACGCTGTAT.

Worth noting for this clone: Any gene name here is a mouse gene name. The read terminates 1 residue before the CDR3 end, so the remaining end is supplied by the germline J gene. The gene calls are TRBV20 and TRBJ2-5; 7 nucleotides match TRBD2. This CDR3 region has 13 residues. V was pared by 6 bases and J by 1 base, with 4 bases of the junction left unmatched. Germline V gene sequence: CDR1 GFQATS, CDR2 STVNSAI. The covered CDR3 bases are TGTGGTGCCATTACTGGGGACCAAGACACCCAGTAC. Translation: CGAITGDQDTQY. The entire CDR3 is CGAITGDQDTQYF.

Of note for this clone: The gene names given are mouse names. The missing CDR3 end, 1 residue past where the read stops, is filled in from the germline J gene. The J gene is TRBJ2-2, the V gene TRBV4; TRBD2 matches at 8 bases. V was clipped by 8 bases and J by 1 base; unmatched bases: 6. The germline gives CDR1 LGHDT, CDR2 YNNKQL (reference sequence). This CDR3 is built from 15 residues. The CDR3 here is CASARLGLNTGQLYF. The covered CDR3 bases are TGTGCCAGCGCCAGACTGGGGTTAAACACCGGGCAGCTCTAC.

Turning to this clone: The gene names given are mouse names. CDR3 amino acids: CASGDADTYNSPLYF. The part of the CDR3 DNA that was read is TGTGCCAGCGGTGATGCCGACACATATAATTCGCCCCTCTAC. This chain uses TRBV13-2 with TRBJ1-6; no reliable D call. The read ends 1 residue early relative to the CDR3; the germline J gene fills the gap. TRBJ1-6 is recorded as an ORF, its role being uncertain. CDR1 is NNHNN, CDR2 SYGAGS, per germline (reference sequence). The CDR3 loop spans 15 amino acids. The V and J ends lost 0 bases and 4 bases respectively, with 8 bases between them.

Notes on this clone: Gene names follow the mouse nomenclature. The sequenced CDR3 bases are TGTGCCAGCAGCCCCGACTGGGGGGGCAGGGACACCCAGTAC. Translating gives CASSPDWGGRDTQY. Given in full, the CDR3 is CASSPDWGGRDTQYF. This chain connects TRBV5 to TRBJ2-5; 12 nucleotides match TRBD2. Read data end 1 residue before the CDR3 end; the end is taken from the germline J gene. CDR3 length: 15 amino acids. The V gene's germline CDR1 is LGHNA and CDR2 YNLKQL (reference sequence). J lost 6 bases, V lost 4 bases, and 5 bases had no gene match.

As for this clone: Germline and genes: mouse. Sequencing ends 1 residue short of the CDR3 end; the germline J gene provides the rest. This chain links TRBV15 with TRBJ2-2; D is perhaps TRBD1 or TRBD2 (5 bases each). There are 14 residues in the CDR3. Trimming stripped 4 bases from V and 0 bases from J, with 6 bases between. Per the germline V gene, CDR1 is SGHND and CDR2 is FRSKSL. The CDR3 region is CASSWGTNTGQLYF. The part of the CDR3 DNA that was read is TGTGCCAGCAGTTGGGGGACAAACACCGGGCAGCTCTAC.